Sequencing of this T cell receptor beta chain was carried out in a study of early T cells in non-severe SARS-CoV-2 infection. Overall study: The input, bulk RNA from unsorted whole blood, was sequenced, and chains were unpaired.

This clonotype has a handful of counts. TCRdb re-derived calls from the 5' RACE reads in MiXCR, one entry per CDR3 protein. The sample carries 40,000 to 60,000 distinct CDR3 sequences, about 6% recorded once. The germline V and J ends were trimmed by 5 bases and 7 bases, with 11 bases remaining between them. Germline values: CDR1 MNHEY, CDR2 SVGAGI. The CDR3 extends over 12 amino acids. The source material was whole blood, sampled at baseline. The receptor's source is an adult who was a healthcare worker with PCR-confirmed SARS-CoV-2 infection or an uninfected control (not recorded which). The chain is built from TRBV6-5 and TRBJ2-5, with D possibly TRBD1 on 6 matching bases. DNA of the CDR3: TGTGCCAGCAGTGCAGGGGCCGGGACCCAGTACTTC. It specifies CASSAGAGTQYF.